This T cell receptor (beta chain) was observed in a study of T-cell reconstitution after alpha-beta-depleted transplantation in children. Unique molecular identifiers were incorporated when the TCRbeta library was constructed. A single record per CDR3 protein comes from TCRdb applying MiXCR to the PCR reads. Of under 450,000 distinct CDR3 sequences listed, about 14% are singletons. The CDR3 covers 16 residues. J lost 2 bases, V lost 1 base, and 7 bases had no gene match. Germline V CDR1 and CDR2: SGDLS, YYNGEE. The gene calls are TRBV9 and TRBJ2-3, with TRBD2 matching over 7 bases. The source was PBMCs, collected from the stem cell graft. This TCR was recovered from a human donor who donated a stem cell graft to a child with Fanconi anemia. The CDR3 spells CASSVPLAASTDTQYF. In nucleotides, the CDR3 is TGTGCCAGCAGCGTACCCCTAGCGGCCTCCACAGATACGCAGTATTTT.